Below, 32 T cell receptor beta chains from the same sample are listed, as sequenced in a study of graft-versus-host responses after intestinal transplantation. The repertoire was sequenced with immunoSEQ multiplex PCR; TCRdb's copy has only in-frame clones and lacks some. The sample has around 29,000 clones; around 90% are singletons. The source material was PBMCs, sampled about 15 months after intestinal transplantation. These receptors originate from a human patient who received an intestinal transplant, so some T cells may come from the graft donor.

This clone turned up a few times. This chain links TRBV4-1 with TRBJ2-1; D is unclear. The CDR3 is 11 residues long. The germline V gene has CDR1 MGHRA and CDR2 YSYEKL. Trimming shortened V by 0 bases and J by 8 bases, and 2 bases separated the two germline ends. The CDR3 loop is CASSQEDEQFF. The CDR3 region has the DNA TGCGCCAGCAGCCAAGAGGATGAGCAGTTCTTC.

This clone appeared a few times. This specimen includes other DNA sequences encoding the same CDR3. The gene calls are TRBV7-9 and TRBJ2-7, with TRBD1 matching 10 bases. The CDR3 has 14 amino acids. The V segment lost 5 bases and the J segment 2 bases; nucleotides outside the gene matches: 3. Germline loops: CDR1 SEHNR, CDR2 FQNEAQ (reference sequence). CDR3 residues: CASSPGTGAYEQYF. CDR3 bases: TGTGCCAGCAGCCCGGGGACAGGGGCCTACGAGCAGTACTTC. Combining the CDR3 with reference TRBV7-9 and TRBJ2-7 gives the whole variable domain DTGVSQNPRHKITKRGQNVTFRCDPISEHNRLYWYRQTLGQGPEFLTYFQNEAQLEKSRLLSDRFSAERPKGSFSTLEIQRTEQGDSAMYLCASSPGTGAYEQYFGPGTRLTVT.

The rearrangement uses TRBV7-3 and TRBJ2-3, with TRBD2 matching 8 bases. The CDR3 runs to 15 residues. Per the germline V gene, CDR1 is SGHTA and CDR2 is FQGTGA. J was trimmed by 5 bases and V by 5 bases; bases with no gene match: 9. For the CDR3, the DNA is TGTGCCAGCAGCCGGACTAGCCTCCAGGGAGATACGCAGTATTTT. Amino acid sequence: CASSRTSLQGDTQYF. The full variable domain, rest sourced from reference TRBV7-3 and TRBJ2-3, is GAGVSQTPSNKVTEKGKYVELRCDPISGHTALYWYRQSLGQGPEFLIYFQGTGAADDSGLPNDRFFAVRPEGSVSTLKIQRTERGDSAVYLCASSRTSLQGDTQYFGPGTRLTVL.

This clone was found a few times. The chain joins TRBV11-2 to TRBJ2-7; no clear D. Trimming took 3 bases from V and 0 from J, leaving 9 bases between them. CDR1 SGHAT and CDR2 FQNNGV come from the germline V gene. This CDR3 region has 14 residues. This chain's CDR3 is CASSLSRYSYEQYF. In DNA form, the CDR3 reads TGTGCCAGCAGCTTGTCCCGCTACTCCTACGAGCAGTACTTC.

CDR3: CASRLGYREFHEQYF. CDR3 bases: TGTGCAAGTCGCTTAGGCTACCGGGAGTTCCACGAGCAGTACTTC. The gene calls are TRBV12-2 and TRBJ2-7; TRBD2, as called in the table, went unchecked against the DNA. TRBV12-2 is designated a pseudogene. The CDR3 spans 15 residues.

The genes are TRBV5-1 and TRBJ2-1; tentative D call: TRBD1 (6 bases). CDR3 length: 13 residues. The V gene's germline CDR1 is SGHRS and CDR2 YFSETQ. V gave up 0 bases and J gave up 5 bases, with 6 bases separating them. CDR3 protein: CASSLDRDNEQFF. The CDR3 DNA reads TGCGCCAGCAGCTTGGACAGGGACAATGAGCAGTTCTTC. Full variable domain (missing parts from reference TRBV5-1 and TRBJ2-1): KAGVTQTPRYLIKTRGQQVTLSCSPISGHRSVSWYQQTPGQGLQFLFEYFSETQRNKGNFPGRFSGRQFSNSRSEMNVSTLELGDSALYLCASSLDRDNEQFFGPGTRLTVL.

The gene calls are TRBV30 and TRBJ1-3; no clear D gene. V was pared by 2 bases and J by 4 bases, with 15 bases between. Germline CDR1 and CDR2: GTSNPN and SVGIG (reference sequence). This CDR3 spans 15 amino acids. CDR3 region: CAWSPHIGGGNTIYF. The CDR3 DNA reads TGTGCCTGGAGTCCACACATCGGAGGGGGAAACACCATATATTTT.

The count of this clone is one. The J gene is TRBJ2-7, the V gene TRBV6-1, with D unclear. The CDR3 covers 13 residues. Trimming took off 5 bases at V and 3 bases at J, with 11 bases between the two ends. Germline values: CDR1 MNHNS, CDR2 SASEGT. CDR3 loop: CASSSRQVYEQYF. Here the CDR3 DNA reads TGTGCCAGCAGTAGTAGACAAGTCTACGAGCAGTACTTC.

The CDR3 DNA sequence: TGTGCCAGCAGTGAAAATTCAGGGCAGAGCTACGAGCAGTACTTC. Encoded protein: CASSENSGQSYEQYF. This chain uses TRBV2 with TRBJ2-7; a possible D gene is TRBD1 (5 bases). Germline-derived CDR1 and CDR2 are SNHLY and FYNNEI. V was clipped by 2 bases and J by 3 bases, with 14 bases between them. CDR3 length equals 15 residues.

The genes are TRBV9 and TRBJ2-7; 9 bases agree with TRBD1. CDR3 length equals 14 residues. Germline values: CDR1 SGDLS, CDR2 YYNGEE. V was pared by 0 bases and J by 6 bases, with 4 bases of the junction left unmatched. CDR3 DNA: TGTGCCAGCAGCGTAGGGGGACAGGGCATCGAGCAGTACTTC. This translates into CASSVGGQGIEQYF.

The V gene is TRBV4-3, the J gene TRBJ2-2; D may be TRBD1 (6 bases). The CDR3 is 16 amino acids. Per germline, CDR1 LGHNA and CDR2 YSLEER. V lost 1 base, J lost 4 bases, and 13 bases lay in between. The CDR3, as DNA: TGCGCCAGCAGCCAAGTCACAGGGTCGAGCACCGGGGAGCTGTTTTTT. The encoded protein is CASSQVTGSSTGELFF.

This chain links TRBV4-1 with TRBJ1-5; D is perhaps TRBD1 (5 bases). Germline V gene sequence: CDR1 MGHRA, CDR2 YSYEKL. Between the trimmed V and J ends, which lost 3 bases and 11 bases, there was a span of 14 bases. The CDR3 extends over 13 amino acids. DNA for the CDR3: TGCGCCAGCAGCCAGGGGGGGTCGTCCGCCCAGCATTTT. Protein: CASSQGGSSAQHF.

This clone has just one count. This chain uses TRBV15 with TRBJ2-3; D not certain. Germline V gene lookup returns CDR1 LNHNV and CDR2 YYDKDF (reference sequence). This CDR3 region has 14 residues. With 3 bases removed from V and 5 bases from J, the gap between germline ends came to 12 bases. The CDR3: CATSSRQGRDTQYF. The CDR3 region has the DNA TGTGCCACCAGCAGCCGACAAGGACGAGATACGCAGTATTTT.

Only one count was recorded for this clone. This chain joins TRBV29-1 and TRBJ2-5; D remains unclear. Germline CDR1 is SQVTM and CDR2 is ANQGSEA. The length of the CDR3 is 12 residues. Trimming removed 4 bases from V and 1 base from J, with 7 bases in between. As DNA, the CDR3 is TGCAGCGTTGTCAGTACCCAAGAGACCCAGTACTTC. Its translation: CSVVSTQETQYF.

The genes are TRBV7-9 and TRBJ2-7; possibly TRBD1 or TRBD2 for D (5 bases each). CDR3 size: 17 residues. The V gene lost 5 bases and the J gene lost 0 bases, with 20 bases spanning the gap. Looked up from germline, CDR1 is SEHNR and CDR2 is FQNEAQ (reference sequence). CDR3 amino acids: CASSPTPTVGSSYEQYF. The CDR3 DNA follows: TGTGCCAGCAGCCCAACCCCGACAGTGGGGAGCTCCTACGAGCAGTACTTC.

The chain uses TRBV6-5 and TRBJ2-1; D gene uncertain. The V gene's germline CDR1 is MNHEY and CDR2 SVGAGI. Trimming took off 5 bases at V and 9 bases at J, with 17 bases between the two ends. CDR3 length: 14 residues. CDR3 sequence reads: CASSLQSSRSEQFF. The CDR3 region has the DNA TGTGCCAGCAGTCTTCAATCCTCCCGGAGTGAGCAGTTCTTC.

V usage is TRBV6-5 and J usage is TRBJ2-3, with D unclear. V shed 5 bases and J shed 5 bases, with 8 bases lying between them. This CDR3 spans 12 amino acids. Germline-derived CDR1 and CDR2 are MNHEY and SVGAGI. The CDR3 region is CASSQKGDTQYF. In nucleotides, the CDR3 is TGTGCCAGCAGTCAAAAAGGAGATACGCAGTATTTT.

DNA for the CDR3: TGTGCCAGCAGCTTAGGGACCGGAGGGGATACCTACGAGCAGTACTTC. Translating gives CASSLGTGGDTYEQYF. J is TRBJ2-7 and V is TRBV11-3, with D tentatively TRBD2 (6 bases). CDR3 length equals 16 residues. With 1 base removed from V and 2 bases from J, the gap between germline ends came to 15 bases. CDR1 and CDR2 from the germline V gene are SGHNT and YENEEA.

The chain combines TRBV11-2 with TRBJ2-5; tentatively, D is TRBD2 (6 bases). Germline CDR1 reads SGHAT; CDR2 reads FQNNGV. This CDR3 has 17 residues. Trimming removed 1 base from V and 4 bases from J, with 19 bases in between. CDR3 amino acids: CASSLARSWVEGETQYF. As DNA, the CDR3 is TGTGCCAGCAGCTTAGCTCGGTCCTGGGTGGAGGGAGAGACCCAGTACTTC.

This chain connects TRBV9 to TRBJ2-3, with 7 bases aligning to TRBD1. Germline assignment: CDR1 SGDLS and CDR2 YYNGEE. The CDR3 has 15 amino acids. V lost 6 bases and J lost 3; bases outside the gene matches: 10. This chain's CDR3 is CASTLQGRGTDTQYF. CDR3 in DNA: TGTGCCAGCACCCTACAGGGGAGAGGGACAGATACGCAGTATTTT. Variable domain in full (rest from reference TRBV9 and TRBJ2-3): DSGVTQTPKHLITATGQRVTLRCSPRSGDLSVYWYQQSLDQGLQFLIQYYNGEERAKGNILERFSAQQFPDLHSELNLSSLELGDSALYFCASTLQGRGTDTQYFGPGTRLTVL.

This clone was seen only once. The chain is built from TRBV5-1 and TRBJ2-3, with TRBD2 as a possible D gene (5 bases). The CDR3 sequence is 14 residues long. Germline CDR1 and CDR2: SGHRS and YFSETQ. Deletions cut 1 base from V and 5 bases from J, with 11 bases between. CDR3 DNA sequence: TGCGCCAGCAGCTTGACCTCCCGGGGAGATACGCAGTATTTT. Protein product: CASSLTSRGDTQYF.

This chain uses TRBV4-3 with TRBJ1-2; TRBD1 aligns across 8 bases. Germline loops: CDR1 LGHNA, CDR2 YSLEER. The CDR3 consists of 15 residues. With V trimmed by 3 bases and J by 1 base, 4 bases remained unmatched. The CDR3: CASSHLQGGNYGYTF. CDR3 coding DNA: TGCGCCAGCAGCCATCTACAGGGGGGTAACTATGGCTACACCTTC.

V usage is TRBV4-1 and J usage is TRBJ1-1; no reliable D call. The CDR3 length is 15 residues. CDR1 is MGHRA, CDR2 YSYEKL, per germline. The V gene lost 0 bases and the J gene lost 6 bases, with 14 bases spanning the gap. The DNA of the CDR3 is TGCGCCAGCAGCCAAGATCTACCTGGTAGGGCTGAAGCTTTCTTT. Amino acids: CASSQDLPGRAEAFF.

V and J are TRBV25-1 and TRBJ2-2; D is perhaps TRBD1 (5 bases). The CDR3 covers 13 residues. The V gene's germline CDR1 is MGHDK and CDR2 SYGVNS. V shed 8 bases and J shed 5 bases, with 12 bases lying between them. CDR3 in amino acids: CASLQGLTGELFF. The CDR3 DNA sequence: TGTGCCAGCCTGCAGGGTCTTACCGGGGAGCTGTTTTTT.

The chain has TRBV30 and TRBJ2-7; no reliable D call. V was cut by 3 bases and J by 1 base, with 7 bases left in between. Germline V gives CDR1 GTSNPN, CDR2 SVGIG (reference sequence). The CDR3 length is 12 residues. The DNA of the CDR3 is TGTGCCTGGAGCAGGAGTTCCTACGAGCAGTACTTC. Protein sequence: CAWSRSSYEQYF.

V gene TRBV7-2 combines with J gene TRBJ2-2; no definite D call. The V gene lost 1 base and the J gene lost 2 bases, with 11 bases spanning the gap. The CDR3 length is 16 residues. Germline lookup yields CDR1 SGHTA and CDR2 FQGNSA. CDR3 DNA sequence: TGTGCCAGCAGCTTAGATTCCAGATTAAACACCGGGGAGCTGTTTTTT. Translating it yields CASSLDSRLNTGELFF.

This chain links TRBV28 with TRBJ1-3; TRBD1 might be the D (5 bases). Germline V gene data show CDR1 as MDHEN and CDR2 as SYDVKM. The CDR3 runs to 13 residues. V was shortened by 6 bases and J by 3 bases, with 9 bases between the two germline ends. CDR3 nucleotide sequence: TGTGCCAGCAGCGCCGGGGGTGGAAACACCATATATTTT. Its protein product is CASSAGGGNTIYF.

The chain carries TRBV4-1 and TRBJ2-7; 7 nucleotides align to TRBD1. Losses at the gene ends were 0 bases for V and 2 bases for J; bases not matched to a gene: 7. The germline gives CDR1 MGHRA, CDR2 YSYEKL. The length of the CDR3 is 16 residues. Here the CDR3 reads CASSQDTGTVPYEQYF. As DNA, the CDR3 is TGCGCCAGCAGCCAAGATACCGGGACAGTACCCTACGAGCAGTACTTC.

The CDR3 bases are TGCGCCAGCAGGCCTTCCGGGCCCTACGAGCAGTACTTC. It specifies CASRPSGPYEQYF. The chain couples TRBV5-1 to TRBJ2-7; D is uncertain. In germline, CDR1 is SGHRS, CDR2 YFSETQ. Trimming pared 5 bases from V and 2 bases from J, leaving 11 bases between. The CDR3 has 13 residues.

This clone was found a few times. The J gene is TRBJ2-5, the V gene TRBV7-9; 7 bases match TRBD1. The CDR3 covers 14 residues. Germline V gives CDR1 SEHNR, CDR2 FQNEAQ (reference sequence). J lost 5 bases, V lost 5 bases, and 8 bases had no gene match. The CDR3 is CASSGTVHTETQYF. CDR3 nucleotides: TGTGCCAGCAGCGGGACAGTTCATACGGAGACCCAGTACTTC.

J is TRBJ2-2 and V is TRBV11-2, with TRBD2 matching over 8 bases. This CDR3 spans 15 amino acids. V shed 5 bases, J shed 5 bases, and the junction held 7 bases outside the gene matches. Germline CDR1 is SGHAT and CDR2 is FQNNGV. The CDR3 region is CASSPSTSVTGELFF. CDR3 nucleotide sequence: TGTGCCAGCAGCCCATCGACTAGCGTAACCGGGGAGCTGTTTTTT.

This chain connects TRBV4-3 to TRBJ1-1; unclear D gene. Deletions cut 1 base from V and 2 bases from J, with 8 bases between. Germline CDR1 and CDR2: LGHNA and YSLEER. The CDR3 sequence is 14 residues long. The CDR3 protein is CASSQVAGNTEAFF. The CDR3 DNA reads as TGCGCCAGCAGCCAAGTGGCAGGTAACACTGAAGCTTTCTTT.